The next 11 T cell receptor beta chains were all read from a single sample in a study of blood T cell repertoires in COVID-19. Clones were read by immunoSEQ multiplex PCR, and TCRdb kept only the in-frame ones, dropping some. In the table there are approximately 130,000 clones, about 76% of which are singletons. Sequences were obtained from peripheral blood. The source of these receptors is an elderly man with acute or convalescent COVID-19.

This chain links TRBV3-1 (or the pseudogene TRBV3-2) with TRBJ2-3; 11 bases are shared with TRBD1. From germline, CDR1 is LGHDT and CDR2 YNNKEL (reference sequence). Trimming removed 6 bases from V and 2 bases from J; junction bases left unmatched: 4. The CDR3 spans 15 residues. This CDR3 is CASRRTGGFTDTQYF. The CDR3 nucleotides read TGTGCCAGCAGACGGACAGGGGGCTTCACAGATACGCAGTATTTT.

This clone was observed a handful of times. The chain is built from TRBV4-3 and TRBJ1-1, with D tentatively TRBD1 (5 bases). The germline gives CDR1 LGHNA, CDR2 YSLEER. V gave up 2 bases and J gave up 2 bases, with 12 bases separating them. CDR3 length: 15 amino acids. For the CDR3, the DNA is TGCGCCAGCAGCCAATTGCGACAGTACAACACTGAAGCTTTCTTT. It is translated as CASSQLRQYNTEAFF.

This clone was counted once. The V gene is TRBV19, the J gene TRBJ1-1; 11 bases fit TRBD1. V was clipped by 5 bases and J by 6 bases; unmatched bases: 11. The CDR3 extends over 16 amino acids. Germline V gene data show CDR1 as LNHDA and CDR2 as SQIVND (reference sequence). CDR3 region: CASSSPGTGGAAEAFF. CDR3 nucleotides: TGTGCCAGTAGTTCCCCCGGGACAGGGGGGGCCGCTGAAGCTTTCTTT.

This clone was observed a handful of times. This rearrangement joins TRBV6-5 to TRBJ1-6; tentatively, D is TRBD1 (6 bases). The CDR3 has 15 residues. V was pared by 11 bases and J by 7 bases, with 21 bases between. CDR1 is MNHEY, CDR2 SVGAGI, per germline. The CDR3 coding sequence is TGTGCCTCGGACCGGGGGGCGAGCGACAATTCACCCCTCCACTTT. This encodes CASDRGASDNSPLHF.

This chain joins TRBV27 and TRBJ2-1, with D maybe TRBD1 (6 bases). V was pared by 6 bases and J by 8 bases, with 14 bases between. Germline assignment: CDR1 MNHEY and CDR2 SMNVEV (reference sequence). There are 13 residues in the CDR3. CDR3 amino acids: CASRRGTDHEQFF. The CDR3 DNA is TGTGCCAGCAGGAGGGGGACCGATCATGAGCAGTTCTTC.

V is TRBV7-2 and J is TRBJ1-1, with D hard to call. Germline V gene lookup returns CDR1 SGHTA and CDR2 FQGNSA. The CDR3 has 13 residues. The ends were cut back, 1 base at V and 4 bases at J, with 7 bases in the middle. The chain's CDR3 is CASSLVEATEAFF. The CDR3, as DNA: TGTGCCAGCAGCTTAGTTGAGGCCACTGAAGCTTTCTTT.

The chain has TRBV4-1 and TRBJ2-5; weak D call: TRBD2 (6 bases). Germline CDR1 and CDR2: MGHRA and YSYEKL. This CDR3 contains 15 residues. Between the trimmed V and J ends, which lost 0 bases and 4 bases, there was a span of 12 bases. The CDR3 loop reads CASSQDPGAGETQYF. CDR3 bases: TGCGCCAGCAGCCAAGACCCGGGAGCTGGAGAGACCCAGTACTTC.

The chain uses TRBV3-1 (or the pseudogene TRBV3-2) and TRBJ1-2, with D possibly matching TRBD1 (5 bases). The V and J ends lost 3 bases and 4 bases respectively, with 6 bases between them. CDR3 length equals 12 residues. Per germline, CDR1 LGHDT and CDR2 YNNKEL (reference sequence). The CDR3 sequence is CASSQQGYGYTF. CDR3 sequence (DNA): TGTGCCAGCAGCCAGCAGGGCTATGGCTACACCTTC.

The table lists this clone with a few counts. The chain links TRBV5-1 to TRBJ2-7; D gene ambiguous. Germline V gives CDR1 SGHRS, CDR2 YFSETQ. Trimming left V 0 bases short and J 0 bases short, with 16 bases between. The CDR3 covers 17 residues. The CDR3, as DNA: TGCGCCAGCAGCTTGGCTCTGAGAGAAATAAGCTCCTACGAGCAGTACTTC. Encoded protein: CASSLALREISSYEQYF.

This sequence joins TRBV20-1 and TRBJ2-2, with D tentatively TRBD1 or TRBD2 (5 bases each). The CDR3 covers 13 residues. Germline CDR1 is DFQATT and CDR2 is SNEGSKA (reference sequence). The germline V and J ends were trimmed by 3 bases and 7 bases, with 12 bases remaining between them. The chain's CDR3 is CSASEGQGGELFF. CDR3 bases: TGCAGTGCTAGTGAGGGGCAGGGCGGGGAGCTGTTTTTT.

V and J are TRBV7-5 and TRBJ2-1; the table's D call, TRBD1, has no DNA check behind it. TRBV7-5 is listed as a pseudogene. The length of the CDR3 is 14 residues. This CDR3 is CARSGGDSYNEQFF. The CDR3 nucleotides read TGTGCCAGAAGCGGGGGCGATTCCTACAATGAGCAGTTCTTC.